This is a list of T cell receptor beta chains from one sample in a study of a mutant IDH1 vaccine in newly diagnosed glioma. Here immunoSEQ multiplex PCR was the method, and the copy in TCRdb shows in-frame clones only, minus some. Seen here are over 80,000 clones, 80% to 90% observed once, and the top ten hold under 0.65%. The sequencing used PBMCs, collected from a glioma patient treated with radiotherapy, temozolomide or both. The receptors derive from a woman in her fifties or sixties with glioma. CDR3s include the opening cysteine and the closing phenylalanine or tryptophan. The D gene is left open where the match is weak. Rows give clone size only sometimes, using once, few, many, or a class for an expanded clone.

d_gene: TRBD1; abundance: .; j_gene: TRBJ1-1; v_gene: TRBV7-3; len: 14; CDR3nt: TGTGCCAGCAGCTCAGGACAGGGAAAGCCTGAAGCTTTCTTT; CDR3aa: CASSSGQGKPEAFF
d_gene: TRBD1; abundance: .; j_gene: TRBJ1-2; v_gene: TRBV7-2; len: 14; CDR3nt: TGTGCCAGCAGCTTAGAGGCAGGGGGCTATGGCTACACCTTC; CDR3aa: CASSLEAGGYGYTF
d_gene: TRBD2; abundance: .; j_gene: TRBJ2-1; v_gene: TRBV14; len: 15; CDR3nt: TGTGCCAGCAGCAATGGGACTAGCAGATACAATGAGCAGTTCTTC; CDR3aa: CASSNGTSRYNEQFF
d_gene: .; abundance: .; j_gene: TRBJ2-2; v_gene: TRBV5-8; len: 15; CDR3nt: TGTGCCACCCTCCCCCCCGGCCTAAACACCGGGGAGCTGTTTTTT; CDR3aa: CATLPPGLNTGELFF
d_gene: TRBD1; abundance: .; j_gene: TRBJ1-2; v_gene: TRBV6-6; len: 15; CDR3nt: TGTGCCAGCAGTTTCACTCCAGGGGGCGACTATGGCTACACCTTC; CDR3aa: CASSFTPGGDYGYTF
d_gene: TRBD1; abundance: .; j_gene: TRBJ2-3; v_gene: TRBV19; len: 13; CDR3nt: TGTGCCAGTACAGGACAGGGGTCGCGTACGCAGTATTTT; CDR3aa: CASTGQGSRTQYF
d_gene: .; abundance: .; j_gene: TRBJ1-4; v_gene: TRBV6-6; len: 14; CDR3nt: TGTGCCAGCAGACAAAACAGGGACCGCGAAAAACTGTTTTTT; CDR3aa: CASRQNRDREKLFF
d_gene: .; abundance: .; j_gene: TRBJ2-3; v_gene: TRBV10-3; len: 15; CDR3nt: TGTGCCATCAGTGAGTCACGGACTTTCACAGATACGCAGTATTTT; CDR3aa: CAISESRTFTDTQYF
d_gene: .; abundance: .; j_gene: TRBJ1-1; v_gene: TRBV9; len: 14; CDR3nt: TGTGCCAGCAGCGTTGACCCTATGAACACTGAAGCTTTCTTT; CDR3aa: CASSVDPMNTEAFF
d_gene: .; abundance: few; j_gene: TRBJ2-3; v_gene: TRBV7-9; len: 14; CDR3nt: TGTGCCGGGCAGGGGAGTTATCGCACAGATACGCAGTATTTT; CDR3aa: CAGQGSYRTDTQYF
d_gene: .; abundance: .; j_gene: TRBJ2-3; v_gene: TRBV19; len: 13; CDR3nt: TGTGCCAGTAGTAGGGGGCACACAGATACGCAGTATTTT; CDR3aa: CASSRGHTDTQYF
d_gene: TRBD1; abundance: .; j_gene: TRBJ1-6; v_gene: TRBV7-6; len: 16; CDR3nt: TGTGCCAGCAGTACCCAGACAGGGGATAATAATTCACCCCTCCACTTT; CDR3aa: CASSTQTGDNNSPLHF
d_gene: TRBD1; abundance: .; j_gene: TRBJ2-1; v_gene: TRBV4-2; len: 17; CDR3nt: TGTGCCAGCAGCCAAGCAACGGACAGGGACTCCTACAATGAGCAGTTCTTC; CDR3aa: CASSQATDRDSYNEQFF
d_gene: TRBD2; abundance: .; j_gene: TRBJ2-3; v_gene: TRBV6-1; len: 17; CDR3nt: TGTGCCAGCAGTGAAGCTAGCGGGGTCCCTAGCACAGATACGCAGTATTTT; CDR3aa: CASSEASGVPSTDTQYF
d_gene: .; abundance: .; j_gene: TRBJ2-7; v_gene: TRBV11-2; len: 15; CDR3nt: TGTGCCAGCAGCTTCGAGGCAGGGTTAAGATACGAGCAGTACTTC; CDR3aa: CASSFEAGLRYEQYF
d_gene: .; abundance: few; j_gene: TRBJ1-5; v_gene: TRBV7-2; len: 16; CDR3nt: TGTGCCAGCAGCTTAGGGACAGCCTATAGCAATCAGCCCCAGCATTTT; CDR3aa: CASSLGTAYSNQPQHF
d_gene: .; abundance: .; j_gene: TRBJ1-1; v_gene: TRBV4-1; len: 13; CDR3nt: TGTGCCAGCCGTGGACAAGTGGACACTGAAGCTTTCTTT; CDR3aa: CASRGQVDTEAFF
d_gene: TRBD1; abundance: .; j_gene: TRBJ2-7; v_gene: TRBV6-5; len: 15; CDR3nt: TGTGCCAGCAGTGCCCCGCGCTGGACAGGGGACGAGCAGTACTTC; CDR3aa: CASSAPRWTGDEQYF
d_gene: TRBD2; abundance: .; j_gene: TRBJ2-7; v_gene: TRBV19; len: 15; CDR3nt: TGTGCCAGTAGTATAGATAGCGGGAGTACCTACGAGCAGTACTTC; CDR3aa: CASSIDSGSTYEQYF
d_gene: TRBD2; abundance: .; j_gene: TRBJ2-3; v_gene: TRBV19; len: 14; CDR3nt: TGTGCCAGTAGTCCGGGACTAGGCACAGATACGCAGTATTTT; CDR3aa: CASSPGLGTDTQYF
d_gene: .; abundance: .; j_gene: TRBJ2-7; v_gene: TRBV6-5; len: 14; CDR3nt: TGTGCCAGCAGGCCATCCGGGCTATCCTACGAGCAGTACTTC; CDR3aa: CASRPSGLSYEQYF
d_gene: .; abundance: .; j_gene: TRBJ1-5; v_gene: TRBV28; len: 12; CDR3nt: TGTGCCAGCAGATCTGGAGGGCAGCCCCAGCATTTT; CDR3aa: CASRSGGQPQHF
d_gene: TRBD2; abundance: .; j_gene: TRBJ2-3; v_gene: TRBV6-6; len: 16; CDR3nt: TGTGCCAGCAGTTACTCGAGGACTAGCCCTCAGGATACGCAGTATTTT; CDR3aa: CASSYSRTSPQDTQYF
d_gene: .; abundance: .; j_gene: TRBJ2-3; v_gene: TRBV5-1; len: 13; CDR3nt: TGCGCCAGCAGCTCCGGTTCCACAGATACGCAGTATTTT; CDR3aa: CASSSGSTDTQYF
d_gene: TRBD2; abundance: .; j_gene: TRBJ2-7; v_gene: TRBV19; len: 14; CDR3nt: TGTGCCAGCCGCCCGGGAGGGCCTACTTACCAGCAGTACTTC; CDR3aa: CASRPGGPTYQQYF
d_gene: .; abundance: once; j_gene: TRBJ2-1; v_gene: TRBV11-2; len: 16; CDR3nt: TGTGCCAGCAGCTCCCAGGTCGGCGGTTACGGCAATGAGCAGTTCTTC; CDR3aa: CASSSQVGGYGNEQFF
d_gene: TRBD2; abundance: .; j_gene: TRBJ2-1; v_gene: TRBV30; len: 15; CDR3nt: TGTGCCTCGTTAAATCCGGGACTAGCCATCAATGAGCAGTTCTTC; CDR3aa: CASLNPGLAINEQFF
d_gene: .; abundance: .; j_gene: TRBJ2-1; v_gene: TRBV13; len: 15; CDR3nt: TGTGCCAGCAGCTTAGTTCAGGTTCACTACAATGAGCAGTTCTTC; CDR3aa: CASSLVQVHYNEQFF
d_gene: .; abundance: .; j_gene: TRBJ2-5; v_gene: TRBV5-1; len: 14; CDR3nt: TGCGCCACCAAGGAGGGGACAGTTTACGAGACCCAGTACTTC; CDR3aa: CATKEGTVYETQYF
d_gene: .; abundance: .; j_gene: TRBJ2-7; v_gene: TRBV5-4; len: 15; CDR3nt: TGTGCCAGCAGCTTGGCCCGAAGGAGCTCCTACGAGCAGTACTTC; CDR3aa: CASSLARRSSYEQYF
d_gene: .; abundance: once; j_gene: TRBJ2-7; v_gene: TRBV11-2; len: 16; CDR3nt: TGTGCCAGCAGCTTAGATGATGGCAGGGGGGGAAACGAGCAGTACTTC; CDR3aa: CASSLDDGRGGNEQYF